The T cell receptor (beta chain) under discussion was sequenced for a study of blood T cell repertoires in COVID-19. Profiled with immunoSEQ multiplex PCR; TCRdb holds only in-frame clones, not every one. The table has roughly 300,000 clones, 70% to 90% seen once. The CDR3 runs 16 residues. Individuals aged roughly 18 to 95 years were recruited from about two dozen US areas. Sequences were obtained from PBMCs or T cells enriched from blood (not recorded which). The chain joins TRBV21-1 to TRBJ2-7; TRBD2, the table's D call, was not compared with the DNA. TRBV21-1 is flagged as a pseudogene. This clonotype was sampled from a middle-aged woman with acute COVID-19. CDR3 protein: CASSSYDRGFSYEQYF. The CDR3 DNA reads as TGTGCCAGCAGCTCCTACGACCGGGGTTTTTCCTACGAGCAGTACTTC.